The following is a T cell receptor beta chain sequence with its context. Its antigen is not identified. This sample is drawn from a study of early T cells in non-severe SARS-CoV-2 infection. Background on the study: The chains were unpaired, and the sequenced material was bulk RNA from unsorted whole blood.

The length of the CDR3 is 15 residues. With 9 bases removed from V and 3 bases from J, the gap between germline ends came to 17 bases. Study-wide results and limits: Matching with VDJdb favored anti-spike CD8 responses (missing private and CD4 specificities).

Individual cDNA molecules carried attached unique molecular identifiers. TCRdb independently ran MiXCR on the 5' RACE reads; one entry per CDR3 protein. This table has some 120,000 distinct CDR3 sequences, about 15% appearing once. The rearrangement uses TRBV12-3 or TRBV12-4 and TRBJ2-2; D is unresolved. Sequencing used whole blood. This clonotype was obtained from an adult who was a healthcare worker with PCR-confirmed SARS-CoV-2 infection or an uninfected control (not recorded which). CDR3 nucleotide sequence: TGTGCCAGTAGTGTCCTTGTAATCGACACCGGGGAGCTGTTTTTT. Its protein product is CASSVLVIDTGELFF.